The rows below give T cell receptor beta chains drawn from one sample of a study of shared clonotypes between healthy human individuals. Clones were read by immunoSEQ multiplex PCR, and TCRdb kept only the in-frame ones, dropping some. The sample lists 700,000 or so clones, more than 70% seen once, with about 2% in the top ten. Material: memory CD4+ T cells sorted from blood. These receptors all come from a woman in her 30s in good health. CDR3s include the opening cysteine and the closing phenylalanine or tryptophan. D genes are given only for firm matches. Size is stated for part of the rows, as once, few or many counts, or as a class when the clone is expanded.

clone_size,d_call,v_call,j_call,cdr3_aa,cdr3_nt
.,TRBD1,TRBV28,TRBJ1-3,CASSLDRASGNTIYF,TGTGCCAGCAGTCTTGACAGGGCATCTGGAAACACCATATATTTT
.,.,TRBV19,TRBJ2-2,CASSIEPASLNRAGELFF,TGTGCCAGTAGTATAGAACCCGCAAGCCTAAACAGGGCCGGGGAGCTGTTTTTT
.,.,TRBV10-3,TRBJ2-1,CAISESAAAGSNEQFF,TGTGCCATCAGTGAGTCAGCCGCCGCGGGGTCAAATGAGCAGTTCTTC
.,.,TRBV10-1,TRBJ2-4,CASSAGGGLNIQYF,TGCGCCAGCAGTGCTGGGGGGGGCCTAAACATTCAGTACTTC
.,.,TRBV28,TRBJ2-7,CASSLVAGRAPTYEQYF,TGTGCCAGCAGTTTAGTGGCAGGGCGAGCCCCCACCTACGAGCAGTACTTC
once,.,TRBV21-1,TRBJ2-3,CASSQKSLLGGGPTDTQYF,TGTGCCAGCAGCCAGAAAAGCCTTTTGGGGGGAGGGCCTACAGATACGCAGTATTTT
once,.,TRBV18,TRBJ2-3,CASSPGQDTQYF,TGTGCCAGCTCACCGGGCCAAGATACGCAGTATTTT
.,TRBD1,TRBV5-1,TRBJ2-7,CASSQGQIYEQYF,TGCGCCAGCAGCCAGGGACAGATCTACGAGCAGTACTTC
.,.,TRBV25-1,TRBJ2-1,CASTASDGSYNEQFF,TGTGCCAGCACAGCCAGCGACGGATCTTACAATGAGCAGTTCTTC
.,TRBD2,TRBV11-3,TRBJ2-2,CASSLGGLAGDTGELFF,TGTGCCAGCAGCTTAGGCGGACTAGCGGGAGACACCGGGGAGCTGTTTTTT
few,TRBD1,TRBV10-3,TRBJ2-7,CAIRGRTGMEYEQYF,TGTGCCATCAGAGGGAGGACAGGGATGGAGTACGAGCAGTACTTC
many,.,TRBV15,TRBJ1-2,CATSRDHGRYGYTF,TGTGCCACCAGCAGAGATCATGGCCGCTATGGCTACACCTTC
.,.,TRBV21-1,TRBJ2-1,CASSKVCLAGVNSYNEQFF,TGTGCCAGCAGCAAAGTATGTCTAGCGGGAGTTAATTCCTACAATGAGCAGTTCTTC
.,.,TRBV4-1,TRBJ1-3,CASSQEGQLKGNTIYF,TGCGCCAGCAGCCAAGAAGGACAGCTGAAGGGAAACACCATATATTTT
.,.,TRBV4-1,TRBJ1-2,CASSQDRQYGYTF,TGCGCCAGCAGCCAAGATCGACAGTATGGCTACACCTTC
.,.,TRBV20-1,TRBJ2-4,CSARDGVNQYF,TGCAGTGCTAGAGACGGGGTGAATCAGTACTTC
.,.,TRBV28,TRBJ2-7,CASSLLGSQYEQYF,TGTGCCAGCAGTTTACTCGGGAGTCAATACGAGCAGTACTTC
.,TRBD1,TRBV4-2,TRBJ2-1,CASSQNPGQGYDEQFF,TGTGCCAGCAGCCAGAATCCGGGACAGGGGTACGATGAGCAGTTCTTC
.,.,TRBV5-4,TRBJ2-3,CASSPQSGEWGTDTQYF,TGTGCCAGCAGCCCCCAGTCGGGGGAGTGGGGCACAGATACGCAGTATTTT
.,.,TRBV18,TRBJ2-7,CASSQFSNEQYF,TGTGCCAGCTCACAATTCTCGAACGAGCAGTACTTC
.,.,TRBV7-8,TRBJ1-4,CASSLALGGGEGKLFF,TGTGCCAGCAGCTTAGCCTTGGGGGGTGGCGAAGGAAAACTGTTTTTT
.,.,TRBV5-4,TRBJ1-1,CASSLAAGMNTEAFF,TGTGCCAGCAGCTTGGCCGCAGGCATGAACACTGAAGCTTTCTTT
many,.,TRBV7-3,TRBJ2-2,CASSSDHGELFF,TGTGCCAGCAGCTCCGACCACGGGGAGCTGTTTTTT
.,.,TRBV29-1,TRBJ2-7,CSVVLGSYEQYF,TGCAGCGTTGTATTGGGATCCTACGAGCAGTACTTC
.,.,TRBV6-6,TRBJ1-4,CASSYWTGEKLFF,TGTGCCAGCAGTTACTGGACTGGGGAAAAACTGTTTTTT
.,.,TRBV27,TRBJ2-7,CASRGLHPPYEQYF,TGTGCCAGCAGGGGGCTGCATCCTCCCTACGAGCAGTACTTC
.,TRBD2,TRBV7-9,TRBJ2-7,CASSLIGLAGVRYEQYF,TGTGCCAGCAGCTTAATTGGACTAGCGGGAGTACGGTACGAGCAGTACTTC
.,.,TRBV28,TRBJ2-7,CASSLWQVTSNEQYF,TGTGCCAGCAGTTTATGGCAGGTTACCTCTAATGAGCAGTACTTC
few,TRBD1,TRBV18,TRBJ1-1,CASSQQGVNTEAFF,TGTGCCAGCTCCCAACAGGGGGTGAACACTGAAGCTTTCTTT
once,.,TRBV7-2,TRBJ2-1,CASSDQAATYNEQFF,TGTGCCAGCAGCGACCAAGCAGCTACTTACAATGAGCAGTTCTTC
.,TRBD2,TRBV2,TRBJ2-7,CASSDGTSLITYSYEQYF,TGTGCCAGCAGTGACGGGACTAGCCTGATAACATACTCCTACGAGCAGTACTTC
.,TRBD2,TRBV5-6,TRBJ2-5,CASSARGGKETQYF,TGTGCCAGCAGCGCCCGGGGGGGAAAAGAGACCCAGTACTTC
few,.,TRBV6-1,TRBJ1-5,CASLPGPFNQPQHF,TGTGCCAGCCTTCCCGGGCCCTTCAATCAGCCCCAGCATTTT
.,.,TRBV7-2,TRBJ2-1,CASSSEGVNEQFF,TGTGCCAGCAGCTCCGAGGGTGTGAATGAGCAGTTCTTC
few,TRBD2,TRBV2,TRBJ2-7,CASSELLAGGPEQYF,TGTGCCAGCAGTGAATTGCTAGCGGGAGGCCCCGAGCAGTACTTC
.,.,TRBV4-1,TRBJ2-7,CASSRSADSYEQYF,TGCGCCAGCAGCCGTTCCGCTGATTCCTACGAGCAGTACTTC
.,TRBD1,TRBV19,TRBJ1-5,CASSWTGEDNQPQHF,TGTGCCAGTAGTTGGACAGGGGAAGACAATCAGCCCCAGCATTTT
.,.,TRBV19,TRBJ1-2,CASSNEEGTYGYTF,TGTGCCAGTAGTAATGAAGAGGGGACCTATGGCTACACCTTC
.,.,TRBV5-1,TRBJ2-5,CASSLAAGGPETQYF,TGCGCCAGCAGCTTGGCGGCTGGGGGCCCCGAGACCCAGTACTTC
.,.,TRBV14,TRBJ2-7,CASSQRQGQIYEQYF,TGTGCCAGCAGCCAAAGGCAGGGCCAAATCTACGAGCAGTACTTC
few,.,TRBV18,TRBJ1-2,CASSPAQPTNYGYTF,TGTGCCAGCTCACCAGCACAGCCTACTAACTATGGCTACACCTTC
.,.,TRBV5-4,TRBJ1-1,CASSSSNTEAFF,TGTGCCAGCTCATCTTCCAACACTGAAGCTTTCTTT
.,TRBD2,TRBV11-2,TRBJ2-1,CASSQRGPYNEQFF,TGTGCCAGCAGTCAGCGGGGGCCCTACAATGAGCAGTTCTTC
.,.,TRBV7-2,TRBJ2-1,CASSPGSQKADNEQFF,TGTGCCAGCAGCCCCGGCAGCCAGAAAGCAGACAATGAGCAGTTCTTC
.,.,TRBV2,TRBJ1-5,CASRNREAQPQHF,TGTGCCAGCAGAAACAGGGAGGCCCAGCCCCAGCATTTT
.,.,TRBV5-1,TRBJ2-2,CASKAVAGELFF,TGCGCCAGCAAAGCTGTCGCCGGGGAGCTGTTTTTT